This T cell receptor (beta chain) is from a study of cytomegalovirus exposure and HLA in healthy donors. The PCR ran on 60 Vbeta and 13 Jbeta primers. TCRdb keeps only in-frame clones here, not all; method: immunoSEQ multiplex PCR. This sample has around 180,000 clones, with approximately 78% found just once. Input material: PBMCs. The TCR was taken from a male donor in good health and CMV-seronegative.

The CDR3 DNA is TGCGCCAGCAGCTTGGCACTAGGGGAGACCCAGTACTTC. Protein product: CASSLALGETQYF. The chain has TRBV5-1 and TRBJ2-5; D possibly corresponds to TRBD2 (5 bases). Germline CDR1 reads SGHRS; CDR2 reads YFSETQ. The ends were cut back, 0 bases at V and 5 bases at J, with 8 bases in the middle. This CDR3 comprises 13 residues.